This T cell receptor beta chain stems from a study of cytomegalovirus exposure and HLA in healthy donors. General observations from the study: A later analysis reported that several of the most significant clusters appeared to be linked to common viral pathogens, among them Epstein-Barr virus. The study reported that TCR beta sequences accurately predicted HLA-A and HLA-B alleles in most subjects. Later examination showed HLA-associated TCR beta chains had greater clonal expansion than equally common others. Donor immune exposure was known only as CMV serostatus.

The PCR contained 60 Vbeta and 13 Jbeta primers. Data came from immunoSEQ multiplex PCR; TCRdb stores just in-frame clones and leaves some out. The sample records about 180,000 clones, roughly 80% being singletons. Germline-derived CDR1 and CDR2 are MNHNS and SASEGT. Trimming at V came to 4 bases and at J to 6 bases, leaving 8 bases not matched to a gene. This CDR3 has 14 amino acids. As for this clone: Its cognate antigen is unknown.

Source material: PBMCs. V is TRBV6-1 and J is TRBJ2-7; 8 bases are a match to TRBD1. The clonotype originates from a man aged 55 to 69 in good health and CMV-seronegative. The CDR3 protein is CASSASGTGFEQYF. CDR3 DNA sequence: TGTGCCAGCAGTGCCTCCGGGACAGGTTTCGAGCAGTACTTC.